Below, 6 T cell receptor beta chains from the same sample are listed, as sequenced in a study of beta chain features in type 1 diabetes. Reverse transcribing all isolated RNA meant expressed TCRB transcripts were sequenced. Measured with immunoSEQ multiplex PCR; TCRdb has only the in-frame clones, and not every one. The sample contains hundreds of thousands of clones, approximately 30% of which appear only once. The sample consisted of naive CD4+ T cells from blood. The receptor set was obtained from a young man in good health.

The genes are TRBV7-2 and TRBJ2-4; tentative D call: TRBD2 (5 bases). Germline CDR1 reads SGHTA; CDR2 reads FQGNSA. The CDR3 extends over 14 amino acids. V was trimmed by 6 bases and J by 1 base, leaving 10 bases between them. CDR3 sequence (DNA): TGTGCCAGCAGGAATTGGAGGGCCAAAAACATTCAGTACTTC. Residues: CASRNWRAKNIQYF.

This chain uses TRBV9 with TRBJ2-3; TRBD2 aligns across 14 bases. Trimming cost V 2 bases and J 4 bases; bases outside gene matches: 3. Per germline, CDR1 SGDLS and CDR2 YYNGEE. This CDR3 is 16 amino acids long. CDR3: CASSVGTSGSSDTQYF. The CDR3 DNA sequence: TGTGCCAGCAGCGTCGGGACTAGCGGGAGTTCAGATACGCAGTATTTT.

The CDR3 bases are TGTGCCAGCAGCCCCAGGAGCGGGAGCTCCTACAATGAGCAGTTCTTC. Its translation: CASSPRSGSSYNEQFF. The V gene is TRBV7-3, the J gene TRBJ2-1; 8 bases align to TRBD2. The CDR3 has 16 residues. The junction had 6 bases not matched to a gene; V was cut back by 5 bases and J by 0 bases. Germline V CDR1 and CDR2: SGHTA, FQGTGA.

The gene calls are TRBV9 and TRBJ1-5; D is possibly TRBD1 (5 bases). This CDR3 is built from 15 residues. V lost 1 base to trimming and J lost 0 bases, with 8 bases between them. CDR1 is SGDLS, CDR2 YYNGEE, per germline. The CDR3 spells CASSVLGHSNQPQHF. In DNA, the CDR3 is TGTGCCAGCAGCGTATTGGGGCATAGCAATCAGCCCCAGCATTTT.

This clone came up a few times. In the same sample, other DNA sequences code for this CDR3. The CDR3: CSVEVSVNTEAFF. The CDR3 DNA reads TGCAGCGTTGAAGTCTCGGTGAACACTGAAGCTTTCTTT. This chain joins TRBV29-1 and TRBJ1-1, with D unresolved. The CDR3 extends over 13 amino acids. With 1 base removed from V and 0 bases from J, the gap between germline ends came to 6 bases. Germline CDR1 SQVTM, CDR2 ANQGSEA.

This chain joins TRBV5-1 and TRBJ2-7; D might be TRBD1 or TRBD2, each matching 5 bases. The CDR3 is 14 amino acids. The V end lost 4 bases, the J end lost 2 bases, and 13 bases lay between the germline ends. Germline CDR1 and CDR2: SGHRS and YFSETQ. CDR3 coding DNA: TGCGCCAGCAGCCGGGACCCTGAAACCTACGAGCAGTACTTC. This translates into CASSRDPETYEQYF. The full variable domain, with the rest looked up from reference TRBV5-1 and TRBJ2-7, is KAGVTQTPRYLIKTRGQQVTLSCSPISGHRSVSWYQQTPGQGLQFLFEYFSETQRNKGNFPGRFSGRQFSNSRSEMNVSTLELGDSALYLCASSRDPETYEQYFGPGTRLTVT.